One sample yielded the 29 T cell receptor beta chains listed below, sequenced in a study of response to subunit inactivated influenza vaccine. TCRdb re-derived calls from the RT-PCR reads in MiXCR, one entry per CDR3 protein. This table holds about 500,000 distinct CDR3 sequences, about 15% found once. Here the sequenced sample was CD4+ T cells sorted from PBMCs, taken around 25 months after vaccination. The origin of the receptors is a man between 50 and 75 years old who received an inactivated influenza vaccine.

V usage is TRBV2 and J usage is TRBJ2-1; a weak D match, TRBD2 (6 bases). The CDR3 totals 13 residues. In germline, CDR1 is SNHLY, CDR2 FYNNEI. V lost 6 bases and J 3 bases, leaving 9 bases between the germline ends. This CDR3 reads CASSRTNYNEQFF. The DNA for the CDR3 is TGTGCCAGCAGCCGGACTAACTACAATGAGCAGTTCTTC.

The chain uses TRBV27 and TRBJ1-6, with D possibly being TRBD1 (5 bases). Trimming pared 4 bases from V and 7 bases from J, leaving 14 bases between. The CDR3 contains 15 residues. Germline V CDR1 and CDR2: MNHEY, SMNVEV (reference sequence). In nucleotides, the CDR3 is TGTGCCAGCAGTTCTCTCGACAGCCTCAATTCACCCCTCCACTTT. As protein: CASSSLDSLNSPLHF.

This clonotype occurred a few times. V usage is TRBV7-6 and J usage is TRBJ1-5; D is unresolved. The CDR3 runs 16 residues. Trimming took 2 bases from V and 4 from J, leaving 15 bases between them. The germline gives CDR1 SGHVS, CDR2 FNYEAQ. CDR3 nucleotide sequence: TGTGCCAGCAGCTTATCGGCGGCGGAAAGAAATCAGCCCCAGCATTTT. This encodes CASSLSAAERNQPQHF.

This clonotype was recorded at least ten times. V usage is TRBV5-1 and J usage is TRBJ2-2, with D tentatively TRBD1 (5 bases). Between the trimmed V and J ends, which lost 2 bases and 4 bases, there was a span of 12 bases. The CDR3 has 15 amino acids. Per germline, CDR1 SGHRS and CDR2 YFSETQ. The CDR3 loop reads CASSFGQGSTGELFF. The CDR3 DNA sequence: TGCGCCAGCAGCTTTGGCCAGGGTAGCACCGGGGAGCTGTTTTTT.

This clonotype has a handful of counts. This sequence joins TRBV15 and TRBJ1-5; D gene ambiguous. Germline values: CDR1 LNHNV, CDR2 YYDKDF (reference sequence). V shed 0 bases and J shed 5 bases, with 5 bases lying between them. The CDR3 runs 13 residues. The DNA of the CDR3 is TGTGCCACCAGCAGAGAGAGGTATCAGCCCCAGCATTTT. Protein: CATSRERYQPQHF.

This clonotype was recorded a few times. This chain uses TRBV4-3 with TRBJ1-4; possible D gene TRBD1, 5 bases. Trimming cost V 4 bases and J 4 bases, with 10 bases left between them. The CDR3 has 14 residues. The V gene's germline CDR1 is LGHNA and CDR2 YSLEER. CDR3 DNA: TGCGCCAGCAGCCGAAGGGGACGTAATGAAAAACTGTTTTTT. Encoded protein: CASSRRGRNEKLFF.

In this sample, this clonotype turned up many times. This sequence joins TRBV6-5 and TRBJ2-7, with TRBD1 matching over 7 bases. The CDR3 covers 15 residues. V trimming: 2 bases; J trimming: 5 bases; junction bases outside the gene matches: 9. CDR1 and CDR2 (germline): MNHEY, SVGAGI. CDR3 protein: CASSYPDRVRNEQYF. The CDR3 region has the DNA TGTGCCAGCAGTTACCCAGACAGGGTAAGAAACGAGCAGTACTTC.

This clonotype has ten or more counts. V is TRBV20-1 and J is TRBJ2-7; TRBD1 aligns across 7 bases. Germline V gives CDR1 DFQATT, CDR2 SNEGSKA (reference sequence). The junction had 18 bases not matched to a gene; V was cut back by 6 bases and J by 1 base. The CDR3 has 17 residues. The CDR3 loop is CSARRPVTGSKSYEQYF. As DNA, the CDR3 is TGCAGTGCGCGACGGCCGGTGACAGGGAGTAAATCCTACGAGCAGTACTTC.

The chain is built from TRBV20-1 and TRBJ1-3, with D unresolved. Between the trimmed V and J ends, which lost 4 bases and 5 bases, there was a span of 9 bases. Germline lookup yields CDR1 DFQATT and CDR2 SNEGSKA (reference sequence). The CDR3 is made up of 12 amino acids. The CDR3 nucleotides are TGCAGTGCTAAGGGTTTCAGAAACACCATATATTTT. Translated: CSAKGFRNTIYF.

This clonotype has more than one count but fewer than ten. The V gene is TRBV5-1, the J gene TRBJ2-3; D assignment may be TRBD1 or TRBD2 (5 bases each). The V gene lost 2 bases and the J gene lost 4 bases, with 17 bases spanning the gap. Germline assignment: CDR1 SGHRS and CDR2 YFSETQ. The CDR3 length is 16 residues. The CDR3 here is CASSLTGTQRADTQYF. The CDR3 DNA reads as TGCGCCAGCAGCTTAACCGGGACCCAAAGGGCAGATACGCAGTATTTT.

The V call is TRBV4-2, the J call TRBJ2-5; the D gene is possibly TRBD2 (6 bases). V was pared by 0 bases and J by 5 bases, with 13 bases between. The CDR3 covers 15 residues. Per germline, CDR1 LGHNA and CDR2 YNFKEQ. CDR3 nucleotides: TGTGCCAGCAGCCAAGATCCGGGGGAGCGGGAGACCCAGTACTTC. Its translation is CASSQDPGERETQYF.

Only a few counts were recorded for this clonotype. CDR3 bases: TGTGCCAGCAGCTTAGGGACCGGGGGGCGTTTTCAAGAGACCCAGTACTTC. Translating gives CASSLGTGGRFQETQYF. The chain joins TRBV7-6 to TRBJ2-5; D may be TRBD2 (7 bases). The CDR3 has 17 amino acids. Germline V gene lookup returns CDR1 SGHVS and CDR2 FNYEAQ. V lost 1 base to trimming and J lost 2 bases, with 17 bases between them.

V usage is TRBV18 and J usage is TRBJ2-7; perhaps TRBD1 as D (6 bases). The V end lost 2 bases, the J end lost 0 bases, and 14 bases lay between the germline ends. Germline loops: CDR1 KGHSH, CDR2 LQKENI. The length of the CDR3 is 16 residues. Written as DNA, the CDR3 is TGTGCCAGCTCACCAGTCTCGGGGACAATCTCCTACGAGCAGTACTTC. Its translation is CASSPVSGTISYEQYF.

The chain joins TRBV6-2 or TRBV6-3 to TRBJ2-7; D unresolved. The CDR3 totals 12 residues. The germline CDR1 and CDR2 sequences are MNHEY and SVGEGT. The ends were cut back, 3 bases at V and 5 bases at J, with 8 bases in the middle. CDR3 residues: CASSYPNHEQYF. DNA of the CDR3: TGTGCCAGCAGTTATCCAAACCACGAGCAGTACTTC.

The rearrangement joins TRBV2 to TRBJ2-5, with unresolved D. The V end lost 7 bases, the J end lost 5 bases, and 8 bases lay between the germline ends. Germline CDR1 is SNHLY and CDR2 is FYNNEI. The CDR3 contains 11 residues. This CDR3 reads CASTTGETQYF. The CDR3 DNA is TGTGCCAGCACTACCGGGGAGACCCAGTACTTC.

J is TRBJ2-5 and V is TRBV5-1, with TRBD2 matching over 11 bases. The CDR3 loop spans 16 amino acids. The germline V gene has CDR1 SGHRS and CDR2 YFSETQ. Trimming removed 2 bases from V and 3 bases from J; junction bases left unmatched: 6. CDR3 amino acids: CASSLNTGLAEETQYF. The CDR3 DNA reads as TGCGCCAGCAGCTTAAATACGGGACTAGCGGAAGAGACCCAGTACTTC.

This clonotype was seen at least ten times. V is TRBV12-3 or TRBV12-4 and J is TRBJ2-1; a weak D match, TRBD2 (6 bases). Between the trimmed V and J ends, which lost 10 bases and 0 bases, there was a span of 13 bases. CDR3 length: 14 amino acids. As DNA, the CDR3 is TGTGCCACCGGGACTGGAAGCTCCTACAATGAGCAGTTCTTC. Its translation: CATGTGSSYNEQFF.

The chain couples TRBV6-5 to TRBJ2-3; D is undetermined. The germline V gene has CDR1 MNHEY and CDR2 SVGAGI. Between the trimmed V and J ends, which lost 4 bases and 0 bases, there was a span of 11 bases. This CDR3 is 15 amino acids long. In DNA, the CDR3 is TGTGCCAGCAGTTTATCGCTCTCAAGCACAGATACGCAGTATTTT. This codes for CASSLSLSSTDTQYF.

This clonotype was seen more than once but under ten times. The chain has TRBV12-3 or TRBV12-4 and TRBJ1-3, with D perhaps matching TRBD1 (5 bases). CDR3 length: 20 residues. Trimming removed 5 bases at V and 0 bases at J, with 26 bases between. CDR3 sequence: CASSPINMAYRSSSGNTIYF. The CDR3 DNA reads as TGTGCCAGCAGTCCAATTAATATGGCCTACAGGTCCTCCTCTGGAAACACCATATATTTT.

The rearrangement links TRBV4-3 to TRBJ2-5; D possibly matches TRBD1 or TRBD2 (5 bases each). The CDR3 is 15 amino acids. Per germline, CDR1 LGHNA and CDR2 YSLEER. V shed 0 bases and J shed 1 base, with 9 bases lying between them. Here the CDR3 reads CASSQDRGAQETQYF. The CDR3 DNA is TGCGCCAGCAGCCAAGATCGAGGGGCCCAAGAGACCCAGTACTTC.

The V and J genes are TRBV28 and TRBJ2-1, with no clear D. Germline V lookup: CDR1 MDHEN, CDR2 SYDVKM. V dropped 6 bases and J dropped 6 bases, with 9 bases sitting between them. The CDR3 sequence is 12 residues long. CDR3 amino acids: CASSLMGNEQFF. Written as DNA, the CDR3 is TGTGCCAGCAGCCTAATGGGCAATGAGCAGTTCTTC.

This CDR3 is CASSLAVGTTYNEQFF. As DNA, the CDR3 is TGTGCCAGCAGCTTAGCGGTGGGAACCACCTACAATGAGCAGTTCTTC. The chain employs TRBV7-2 and TRBJ2-1, with D unresolved. V lost 0 bases to trimming and J lost 2 bases, with 11 bases between them. Germline V CDR1 and CDR2: SGHTA, FQGNSA. The CDR3 contains 16 residues.

This clonotype has just one count. The rearrangement joins TRBV12-3 or TRBV12-4 to TRBJ1-5; 7 bases fit TRBD1. This CDR3 has 15 amino acids. The junction had 7 bases not matched to a gene; V was cut back by 6 bases and J by 2 bases. The CDR3 protein is CASRTGALGNQPQHF. CDR3 sequence (DNA): TGTGCCAGCAGAACAGGGGCCCTGGGCAATCAGCCCCAGCATTTT.

V and J are TRBV7-9 and TRBJ2-5; TRBD1 or TRBD2 may be the D gene (5 bases each). This CDR3 is 14 amino acids long. Germline V CDR1 and CDR2: SEHNR, FQNEAQ (reference sequence). The germline V and J ends were trimmed by 2 bases and 5 bases, with 12 bases remaining between them. The CDR3 DNA reads TGTGCCAGCAGCTTATCCGGGGCGCGGGAGACCCAGTACTTC. Its translation is CASSLSGARETQYF.

This clonotype has more than one count but fewer than ten. CDR3 sequence reads: CASSPQQGLNNYGYTF. The CDR3, as DNA: TGTGCCAGCAGCCCACAACAGGGGCTTAATAACTATGGCTACACCTTC. The chain couples TRBV7-2 to TRBJ1-2; the match to TRBD1 covers 7 bases. The CDR3 is 16 residues long. The germline gives CDR1 SGHTA, CDR2 FQGNSA. The V segment lost 5 bases and the J segment 1 base; nucleotides outside the gene matches: 10. The full variable domain, rest sourced from reference TRBV7-2 and TRBJ1-2, is GAGVSQSPSNKVTEKGKDVELRCDPISGHTALYWYRQSLGQGLEFLIYFQGNSAPDKSGLPSDRFSAERTGGSVSTLTIQRTQQEDSAVYLCASSPQQGLNNYGYTFGSGTRLTVV.

The rearrangement links TRBV20-1 to TRBJ2-1, with 10 nucleotides matching TRBD2. The V gene end was trimmed by 4 bases and the J gene end by 2 bases; junction bases not matched to a gene: 2. The CDR3 loop spans 14 amino acids. Germline values: CDR1 DFQATT, CDR2 SNEGSKA (reference sequence). The chain's CDR3 is CSANGLAAYNEQFF. The CDR3 DNA sequence: TGCAGTGCTAATGGACTAGCGGCCTACAATGAGCAGTTCTTC.

This clonotype is a singleton in its sample. The gene calls are TRBV4-1 and TRBJ2-7, with 9 nucleotides matching TRBD1. The V gene end was trimmed by 5 bases and the J gene end by 6 bases; junction bases not matched to a gene: 5. Per germline, CDR1 MGHRA and CDR2 YSYEKL. The CDR3 is 13 amino acids. CDR3 bases: TGCGCCAGCAGCGGGACAGGGAGGGCCGAGCAGTACTTC. Translated, it gives CASSGTGRAEQYF.

The V call is TRBV12-3 or TRBV12-4, the J call TRBJ2-1; the match to TRBD2 covers 7 bases. V lost 3 bases and J lost 7; bases outside the gene matches: 9. CDR3 length: 15 amino acids. This CDR3 reads CASSFQTLASNEQFF. The CDR3 DNA is TGTGCCAGCAGTTTTCAAACACTAGCGAGTAATGAGCAGTTCTTC.

This clonotype has only one observation. V usage is TRBV7-2 and J usage is TRBJ1-5; D is undetermined. CDR1 and CDR2 from the germline V gene are SGHTA and FQGNSA. The CDR3 has 15 amino acids. Trimming removed 4 bases at V and 6 bases at J, with 16 bases between. The CDR3 is CASSSGRSSGQPQHF. DNA for the CDR3: TGTGCCAGCAGCTCGGGTAGATCCTCAGGTCAGCCCCAGCATTTT. The variable domain in full, completed from reference TRBV7-2 and TRBJ1-5, reads GAGVSQSPSNKVTEKGKDVELRCDPISGHTALYWYRQSLGQGLEFLIYFQGNSAPDKSGLPSDRFSAERTGGSVSTLTIQRTQQEDSAVYLCASSSGRSSGQPQHFGDGTRLSIL.